Below, 31 T cell receptor beta chains from the same sample are listed, as sequenced in a study of blood T cell repertoires in COVID-19. The table came from immunoSEQ multiplex PCR; TCRdb's copy has only in-frame clones and leaves some out. In the table there are 150,000 to 200,000 clones, about four fifths of which are singletons. What was sequenced was peripheral blood. All receptors come from a man aged 18 to 35 with active or convalescent COVID-19.

The chain carries TRBV5-1 and TRBJ1-5; D is undetermined. In germline, CDR1 is SGHRS, CDR2 YFSETQ. The V gene lost 0 bases and the J gene lost 6 bases, with 10 bases spanning the gap. The CDR3 has 14 amino acids. Here the CDR3 DNA reads TGCGCCAGCAGCTTGGGGCCGGGAGGTCAGCCCCAGCATTTT. Translated: CASSLGPGGQPQHF.

V and J are TRBV21-1 and TRBJ1-6; no check of the table's D call, TRBD1, against the DNA was made. TRBV21-1 is a listed pseudogene. This CDR3 is built from 20 residues. In DNA, the CDR3 is TGTGCCAGCAGCAAAGATTTAGTCAGGACAGGGGGCGTAAGGAATTCACCCCTCCACTTT. Its translation: CASSKDLVRTGGVRNSPLHF.

The chain combines TRBV9 with TRBJ2-5, with 8 bases matching TRBD1. Trimming removed 0 bases from V and 5 bases from J; junction bases left unmatched: 18. CDR1 and CDR2 from the germline V gene are SGDLS and YYNGEE. The CDR3 runs 19 residues. The CDR3, as DNA: TGTGCCAGCAGCGTAGGGGGGACAGGTTCCTTCGCTACCGGGGAGACCCAGTACTTC. Translation: CASSVGGTGSFATGETQYF.

V gene TRBV27 combines with J gene TRBJ2-7, with no clear D. The germline V gene encodes CDR1 MNHEY and CDR2 SMNVEV (reference sequence). Trimming stripped 2 bases from V and 1 base from J, with 9 bases between. The CDR3 sequence is 14 residues long. As DNA, the CDR3 is TGTGCCAGCAGTTTAAGCCCGGTTTCCTACGAGCAGTACTTC. Protein: CASSLSPVSYEQYF.

The chain links TRBV30 to TRBJ2-5; TRBD1 matches 8 bases. The germline V gene encodes CDR1 GTSNPN and CDR2 SVGIG (reference sequence). There are 17 residues in the CDR3. Trimming at V came to 2 bases and at J to 4 bases, leaving 15 bases not matched to a gene. The CDR3 bases are TGTGCCTGGAGTCATCCGGACAGGGAGTGGGTAGGAGAGACCCAGTACTTC. It specifies CAWSHPDREWVGETQYF. Drawing the rest from reference TRBV30 and TRBJ2-5, the complete variable domain is SQTIHQWPATLVQPVGSPLSLECTVEGTSNPNLYWYRQAAGRGLQLLFYSVGIGQISSEVPQNLSASRPQDRQFILSSKKLLLSDSGFYLCAWSHPDREWVGETQYFGPGTRLLVL.

V usage is TRBV2 and J usage is TRBJ1-4; D perhaps matches TRBD1 (5 bases). The CDR3 runs 12 residues. Germline CDR1 reads SNHLY; CDR2 reads FYNNEI. Trimming pared 6 bases from V and 8 bases from J, leaving 10 bases between. The CDR3: CASRFGGEKLFF. The DNA of the CDR3 is TGTGCCAGCAGGTTTGGGGGGGAAAAACTGTTTTTT. Full variable domain (remainder filled in from reference TRBV2 and TRBJ1-4): EPEVTQTPSHQVTQMGQEVILRCVPISNHLYFYWYRQILGQKVEFLVSFYNNEISEKSEIFDDQFSVERPDGSNFTLKIRSTKLEDSAMYFCASRFGGEKLFFGSGTQLSVL.

The chain combines TRBV7-9 with TRBJ2-1; D gene ambiguous. CDR3 length: 15 residues. From germline, CDR1 is SEHNR and CDR2 FQNEAQ (reference sequence). Trimming stripped 1 base from V and 6 bases from J, with 13 bases between. CDR3 in amino acids: CASSLDSNPLNEQFF. The CDR3 DNA reads as TGTGCCAGCAGCTTAGACTCCAACCCTCTCAATGAGCAGTTCTTC. The full variable domain, its missing parts supplied by reference TRBV7-9 and TRBJ2-1, is DTGVSQNPRHKITKRGQNVTFRCDPISEHNRLYWYRQTLGQGPEFLTYFQNEAQLEKSRLLSDRFSAERPKGSFSTLEIQRTEQGDSAMYLCASSLDSNPLNEQFFGPGTRLTVL.

This sequence joins TRBV19 and TRBJ2-7; D gene unclear. Germline values: CDR1 LNHDA, CDR2 SQIVND (reference sequence). The CDR3 runs to 16 residues. V was shortened by 5 bases and J by 0 bases, with 17 bases between the two germline ends. CDR3 nucleotide sequence: TGTGCCAGTAGTCTGGGTGGTCCGAGGAGCTCCTACGAGCAGTACTTC. It codes for CASSLGGPRSSYEQYF.

This clone was detected only once. The chain has TRBV14 and TRBJ2-7; 8 bases are a match to TRBD2. The V and J ends lost 3 bases and 1 base, in that order; junction bases with no gene match: 5. The CDR3 loop spans 15 amino acids. Germline assignment: CDR1 SGHDN and CDR2 FVKESK. The CDR3 loop is CASSHPAGESYEQYF. The CDR3 bases are TGTGCCAGCAGCCACCCAGCGGGAGAGTCCTACGAGCAGTACTTC. Full variable domain (missing parts from reference TRBV14 and TRBJ2-7): EAGVTQFPSHSVIEKGQTVTLRCDPISGHDNLYWYRRVMGKEIKFLLHFVKESKQDESGMPNNRFLAERTGGTYSTLKVQPAELEDSGVYFCASSHPAGESYEQYFGPGTRLTVT.

The chain employs TRBV6-5 and TRBJ2-3; 7 bases are a match to TRBD1. With V trimmed by 5 bases and J by 4 bases, 9 bases remained unmatched. CDR1 and CDR2 from the germline V gene are MNHEY and SVGAGI. This CDR3 has 15 amino acids. The CDR3 coding sequence is TGTGCCAGCAGTCCCCCGGGACAGTCGGCAGATACGCAGTATTTT. It translates to CASSPPGQSADTQYF.

The chain couples TRBV29-1 to TRBJ1-2; 12 bases align to TRBD1. V lost 3 bases and J lost 6; bases outside the gene matches: 8. Germline CDR1 is SQVTM and CDR2 is ANQGSEA. This CDR3 has 15 amino acids. The CDR3, as DNA: TGCAGCGTTGATTGGAGGGACAGGGGGCAGGATGGCTACACCTTC. Its protein product is CSVDWRDRGQDGYTF.

The chain links TRBV14 to TRBJ1-1, with D possibly TRBD1 on 5 matching bases. The CDR3 runs to 18 residues. Germline V gives CDR1 SGHDN, CDR2 FVKESK. Trimming left V 0 bases short and J 0 bases short, with 17 bases between. CDR3 loop: CASSQDTGTNTLNTEAFF. The CDR3 DNA reads TGTGCCAGCAGCCAAGACACAGGAACCAATACATTGAACACTGAAGCTTTCTTT.

The CDR3 is CASSPKQARSNQPQHF. Here the CDR3 DNA reads TGTGCCAGCTCACCGAAACAGGCTCGGAGCAATCAGCCCCAGCATTTT. The chain uses TRBV18 and TRBJ1-5; TRBD1 might be the D (5 bases). CDR3 length: 16 residues. V lost 3 bases and J lost 1, with 13 bases in between. Germline V gives CDR1 KGHSH, CDR2 LQKENI.

This CDR3 is CASSQRGAGETQYF. The DNA of the CDR3 is TGTGCCAGCAGCCAACGGGGGGCGGGAGAGACCCAGTACTTC. The chain recombines TRBV3-1 (or the pseudogene TRBV3-2) with TRBJ2-5; D is perhaps TRBD2 (7 bases). CDR3 length: 14 amino acids. Between the trimmed V and J ends, which lost 2 bases and 4 bases, there was a span of 11 bases. Germline V CDR1 and CDR2: LGHDT, YNNKEL (reference sequence).

V usage is TRBV5-5 and J usage is TRBJ1-3, with a weak D call TRBD1 (5 bases). V gave up 6 bases and J gave up 2 bases, with 15 bases separating them. CDR3 size: 15 residues. Germline V gene data show CDR1 as SGHKS and CDR2 as YYEKEE (reference sequence). The CDR3 here is CASTVAGRTGNTIYF. The CDR3 DNA reads TGTGCCAGCACCGTGGCAGGGAGGACTGGAAACACCATATATTTT. Using reference TRBV5-5 and TRBJ1-3 for the parts outside the CDR3, the full variable domain is DAGVTQSPTHLIKTRGQQVTLRCSPISGHKSVSWYQQVLGQGPQFIFQYYEKEERGRGNFPDRFSARQFPNYSSELNVNALLLGDSALYLCASTVAGRTGNTIYFGEGSWLTVV.

The chain has TRBV5-1 and TRBJ2-1, with TRBD1 as a possible D gene (6 bases). Looked up from germline, CDR1 is SGHRS and CDR2 is YFSETQ. V lost 4 bases and J lost 9, with 17 bases in between. The CDR3 runs 14 residues. For the CDR3, the DNA is TGCGCCAGCAGCCCAACACAGGGAACAGGTGAGCAGTTCTTC. This encodes CASSPTQGTGEQFF.

J is TRBJ1-5 and V is TRBV5-6; the D gene is possibly TRBD1 (5 bases). The germline V gene has CDR1 SGHDT and CDR2 YYEEEE. CDR3 length equals 15 residues. Trimming pared 0 bases from V and 3 bases from J, leaving 10 bases between. The CDR3 bases are TGTGCCAGCAGCTTGGGTCCGACAGTCAATCAGCCCCAGCATTTT. This gives the protein CASSLGPTVNQPQHF. Looking up the rest from reference TRBV5-6 and TRBJ1-5 gives the full variable domain: DAGVTQSPTHLIKTRGQQVTLRCSPKSGHDTVSWYQQALGQGPQFIFQYYEEEERQRGNFPDRFSGHQFPNYSSELNVNALLLGDSALYLCASSLGPTVNQPQHFGDGTRLSIL.

This chain links TRBV7-8 with TRBJ1-5; 7 bases match TRBD1. This CDR3 is 17 amino acids long. CDR1 and CDR2 (germline): SGHVS, FQNEAQ. With V trimmed by 1 base and J by 4 bases, 10 bases remained unmatched. The chain's CDR3 is CASSLGQGQQINQPQHF. For the CDR3, the DNA is TGTGCCAGCAGCTTAGGCCAGGGACAGCAGATAAATCAGCCCCAGCATTTT.

This chain joins TRBV24-1 and TRBJ1-2; D not resolved. The CDR3 length is 16 residues. The germline V gene has CDR1 KGHDR and CDR2 SFDVKD. Trimming took 4 bases from V and 4 from J, leaving 18 bases between them. CDR3 sequence reads: CATSDPRYGPTYGYTF. Written as DNA, the CDR3 is TGTGCCACCAGTGACCCTAGGTACGGCCCAACCTATGGCTACACCTTC.

The V and J genes are TRBV4-3 and TRBJ1-2; D uncertain. The CDR3 sequence is 15 residues long. Germline V CDR1 and CDR2: LGHNA, YSLEER. Trimming left V 3 bases short and J 1 base short, with 12 bases between. The CDR3 is CASSQTLLVNYGYTF. The CDR3 bases are TGCGCCAGCAGCCAGACTCTATTAGTTAACTATGGCTACACCTTC.

The rearrangement uses TRBV10-3 and TRBJ2-1; 8 nucleotides agree with TRBD2. There are 17 residues in the CDR3. The V and J ends lost 4 bases and 8 bases, in that order; junction bases with no gene match: 16. Per the germline V gene, CDR1 is ENHRY and CDR2 is SYGVKD. In DNA, the CDR3 is TGTGCCATCAGTGGGCCCCCCCTAGCGGGCACCTGGGATGAGCAGTTCTTC. It translates to CAISGPPLAGTWDEQFF.

V and J are TRBV19 and TRBJ2-5, with 11 bases aligning to TRBD1. The CDR3 is made up of 14 amino acids. V dropped 4 bases and J dropped 6; count of bases not matched to a gene: 4. Per germline, CDR1 LNHDA and CDR2 SQIVND (reference sequence). DNA for the CDR3: TGTGCCAGTAGTAACGGACAGGGGGCGAAGACCCAGTACTTC. Encoded protein: CASSNGQGAKTQYF.

DNA of the CDR3: TGTGCCAGCAGCCAGGACCGACTAGCGGGAGCCTACGAGCAGTACTTC. Amino acids: CASSQDRLAGAYEQYF. The V gene is TRBV3-1 (or the pseudogene TRBV3-2), the J gene TRBJ2-7; 12 bases agree with TRBD2. Germline V CDR1 and CDR2: LGHDT, YNNKEL (reference sequence). The CDR3 contains 16 residues. After removal of 3 bases from V and 2 bases from J, the junction contained 5 bases not matched to a gene.

The V call is TRBV27, the J call TRBJ2-4; D possibly corresponds to TRBD2 (5 bases). This CDR3 is built from 15 residues. Germline V gene data show CDR1 as MNHEY and CDR2 as SMNVEV (reference sequence). V was shortened by 6 bases and J by 8 bases, with 20 bases between the two germline ends. In DNA, the CDR3 is TGTGCCAGCAGCACCCTCGAGGGTTTAGAGGACATTCAGTACTTC. Amino acid sequence: CASSTLEGLEDIQYF.

This chain links TRBV5-6 with TRBJ2-1; D is possibly TRBD1 (6 bases). This CDR3 is 16 amino acids long. Germline CDR1 reads SGHDT; CDR2 reads YYEEEE. V dropped 0 bases and J dropped 0 bases, with 10 bases sitting between them. For the CDR3, the DNA is TGTGCCAGCAGCTTGGTCATAGGGGGCTCCTACAATGAGCAGTTCTTC. This sequence encodes CASSLVIGGSYNEQFF.

The chain recombines TRBV27 with TRBJ2-7, with 7 positions matching TRBD2. Trimming removed 6 bases from V and 6 bases from J; junction bases left unmatched: 14. Germline V gene data show CDR1 as MNHEY and CDR2 as SMNVEV (reference sequence). There are 15 residues in the CDR3. The CDR3 DNA follows: TGTGCCAGCAGCGACTTGAGTGGCGGGAGATTCGAGCAGTACTTC. It encodes CASSDLSGGRFEQYF.

This clone was recorded a few times. The CDR3 nucleotides read TGTGCCAGCAGCCGTCGGTACGAGCAGTACTTC. Its translation: CASSRRYEQYF. The chain links TRBV14 to TRBJ2-7, with unresolved D. This CDR3 region has 11 residues. Germline-derived CDR1 and CDR2 are SGHDN and FVKESK. V shed 4 bases and J shed 4 bases, with 5 bases lying between them.

This clone has more than one count but fewer than ten. The chain couples TRBV4-3 to TRBJ2-7, with a tentative D call TRBD1 (6 bases). CDR3 size: 15 residues. The V end lost 0 bases, the J end lost 1 base, and 10 bases lay between the germline ends. Germline CDR1 and CDR2: LGHNA and YSLEER. Written as DNA, the CDR3 is TGCGCCAGCAGCCAAGATTTAGGGGGATCCTACGAGCAGTACTTC. Its translation is CASSQDLGGSYEQYF.

The chain employs TRBV5-8 and TRBJ1-5, with TRBD1 as a possible D gene (5 bases). This CDR3 region has 19 residues. CDR1 and CDR2 from the germline V gene are SGHTS and YDEGEE. V lost 3 bases and J 0 bases, leaving 22 bases between the germline ends. Written as DNA, the CDR3 is TGTGCCAGCAGCTCCTTGCAGGTATCCGACAGTTATAGCAATCAGCCCCAGCATTTT. Protein sequence: CASSSLQVSDSYSNQPQHF.

On this clone: The sample carries other DNA sequences with the same CDR3. The chain couples TRBV9 to TRBJ2-3; D is perhaps TRBD1 (5 bases). Trimming removed 0 bases at V and 0 bases at J, with 11 bases between. This CDR3 has 16 amino acids. Germline lookup yields CDR1 SGDLS and CDR2 YYNGEE. CDR3 DNA sequence: TGTGCCAGCAGCGTAGGTAGGGGCGTTAGCACAGATACGCAGTATTTT. The encoded protein is CASSVGRGVSTDTQYF.

This chain links TRBV7-6 with TRBJ2-5; 9 nucleotides match TRBD2. CDR3 length: 14 amino acids. CDR1 and CDR2 (germline): SGHVS, FNYEAQ. V lost 5 bases and J lost 5; bases outside the gene matches: 6. In DNA form, the CDR3 reads TGTGCCAGCAGCCGAGCGGGGGGTAGGGAGACCCAGTACTTC. Translated, it gives CASSRAGGRETQYF. The variable domain in full, completed from reference TRBV7-6 and TRBJ2-5, reads GAGVSQSPRYKVTKRGQDVALRCDPISGHVSLYWYRQALGQGPEFLTYFNYEAQQDKSGLPNDRFSAERPEGSISTLTIQRTEQRDSAMYRCASSRAGGRETQYFGPGTRLLVL.